A selection of T cell receptor beta chains follows, all from one sample in a study of blood T cell repertoires in COVID-19. Profiling relied on immunoSEQ multiplex PCR, and the TCRdb table lists in-frame clones only, not all of them. The sample includes about 400,000 clones, 70% to 90% of them seen just once. Specimen: PBMCs or T cells enriched from blood (not recorded which). These TCRs come from a woman aged 40 to 50 with acute COVID-19. Each CDR3 is given with its conserved first and last residue. Fields, in order: clone size, CDR3 length, V gene, D gene, J gene, CDR3 protein, CDR3 DNA. D genes are given only for firm matches. Size is omitted from some rows. Given values are once, few, many or a class for expanded clones.

abundance: NA; len: 14; v_gene: TRBV11-2; d_gene: NA; j_gene: TRBJ1-2; CDR3aa: CASTLTGGAGGYTF; CDR3nt: TGTGCCAGCACCCTCACGGGGGGGGCGGGTGGCTACACCTTC
abundance: NA; len: 16; v_gene: TRBV7-9; d_gene: TRBD1; j_gene: TRBJ1-1; CDR3aa: CASSSLLTGPNTEAFF; CDR3nt: TGTGCCAGCAGCTCTCTATTGACAGGGCCGAACACTGAAGCTTTCTTT
abundance: NA; len: 17; v_gene: TRBV18; d_gene: TRBD2; j_gene: TRBJ2-3; CDR3aa: CASSPPSQASGVDTQYF; CDR3nt: TGTGCCAGCTCACCACCGAGTCAGGCTAGCGGGGTGGATACGCAGTATTTT
abundance: NA; len: 15; v_gene: TRBV4-1; d_gene: TRBD1; j_gene: TRBJ2-4; CDR3aa: CASSQDRGTKNIQYF; CDR3nt: TGCGCCAGCAGCCAGGACAGGGGGACCAAAAACATTCAGTACTTC
abundance: NA; len: 17; v_gene: TRBV5-1; d_gene: TRBD2; j_gene: TRBJ2-5; CDR3aa: CASSLAIGGGDQETQYF; CDR3nt: TGCGCCAGCAGCTTGGCCATTGGCGGGGGAGATCAAGAGACCCAGTACTTC
abundance: NA; len: 13; v_gene: TRBV20-1; d_gene: TRBD1; j_gene: TRBJ1-4; CDR3aa: CSASDRVGEKLFF; CDR3nt: TGCAGTGCTAGTGACAGGGTGGGTGAAAAACTGTTTTTT
abundance: NA; len: 15; v_gene: TRBV5-4; d_gene: TRBD1; j_gene: TRBJ1-2; CDR3aa: CASRLIQGVNYGYTF; CDR3nt: TGTGCCAGCAGGCTGATACAGGGGGTCAACTATGGCTACACCTTC
abundance: NA; len: 14; v_gene: TRBV4-1; d_gene: NA; j_gene: TRBJ1-1; CDR3aa: CASSQETPNAEAFF; CDR3nt: TGCGCCAGCAGCCAAGAGACACCCAACGCTGAAGCTTTCTTT
abundance: NA; len: 15; v_gene: TRBV19; d_gene: TRBD1; j_gene: TRBJ2-1; CDR3aa: CASSLTGQGGGEQFF; CDR3nt: TGTGCCAGTAGTTTAACGGGACAGGGAGGGGGTGAGCAGTTCTTC
abundance: NA; len: 15; v_gene: TRBV5-4; d_gene: NA; j_gene: TRBJ2-2; CDR3aa: CASSPTGIPAGELFF; CDR3nt: TGTGCCAGCAGTCCTACAGGGATTCCGGCCGGGGAGCTGTTTTTT
abundance: NA; len: 16; v_gene: TRBV11-2; d_gene: TRBD2; j_gene: TRBJ2-5; CDR3aa: CASSPGLAGKQETQYF; CDR3nt: TGTGCCAGCAGCCCCGGACTAGCGGGGAAGCAAGAGACCCAGTACTTC
abundance: NA; len: 13; v_gene: TRBV19; d_gene: TRBD1; j_gene: TRBJ1-5; CDR3aa: CASSGTGGQPQHF; CDR3nt: TGTGCCAGTAGTGGGACAGGGGGTCAGCCCCAGCATTTT
abundance: few; len: 15; v_gene: TRBV19; d_gene: TRBD1; j_gene: TRBJ1-2; CDR3aa: CASSAPGQGDYGYTF; CDR3nt: TGTGCCAGTAGTGCCCCGGGACAGGGGGACTATGGCTACACCTTC
abundance: few; len: 15; v_gene: TRBV9; d_gene: NA; j_gene: TRBJ1-3; CDR3aa: CASSLSGGTGNTIYF; CDR3nt: TGTGCCAGCAGCCTGTCGGGGGGGACAGGAAACACCATATATTTT
abundance: once; len: 13; v_gene: TRBV30; d_gene: NA; j_gene: TRBJ1-1; CDR3aa: CAWSVQLNTEAFF; CDR3nt: TGTGCCTGGAGTGTACAGTTGAACACTGAAGCTTTCTTT
abundance: NA; len: 16; v_gene: TRBV10-2; d_gene: NA; j_gene: TRBJ1-2; CDR3aa: CASSPRGGQGGYGYTF; CDR3nt: TGCGCCAGCAGTCCACGCGGGGGGCAGGGTGGATATGGCTACACCTTC
abundance: NA; len: 16; v_gene: TRBV29-1; d_gene: NA; j_gene: TRBJ1-2; CDR3aa: CSVEAGARGLRYGYTF; CDR3nt: TGCAGCGTTGAAGCAGGGGCCCGAGGGCTACGGTATGGCTACACCTTC
abundance: NA; len: 14; v_gene: TRBV19; d_gene: NA; j_gene: TRBJ1-2; CDR3aa: CASSTPGVNYGYTF; CDR3nt: TGTGCCAGTAGTACCCCGGGAGTCAACTATGGCTACACCTTC
abundance: NA; len: 16; v_gene: TRBV3-1/TRBV3-2; d_gene: NA; j_gene: TRBJ2-2; CDR3aa: CASSQDVEGNTGELFF; CDR3nt: TGTGCCAGCAGCCAAGACGTGGAGGGAAATACCGGGGAGCTGTTTTTT
abundance: once; len: 16; v_gene: TRBV18; d_gene: NA; j_gene: TRBJ2-3; CDR3aa: CASSPRGGASTDTQYF; CDR3nt: TGTGCCAGCTCTCCGAGGGGGGGAGCCAGCACAGATACGCAGTATTTT
abundance: NA; len: 14; v_gene: TRBV2; d_gene: NA; j_gene: TRBJ2-7; CDR3aa: CASSVASSSYEQYF; CDR3nt: TGTGCCAGCAGTGTTGCTTCGAGCTCCTACGAGCAGTACTTC
abundance: few; len: 14; v_gene: TRBV4-1; d_gene: TRBD1; j_gene: TRBJ1-2; CDR3aa: CASSPRQGITGYTF; CDR3nt: TGCGCCAGCAGCCCACGACAGGGGATAACTGGCTACACCTTC
abundance: NA; len: 16; v_gene: TRBV4-1; d_gene: NA; j_gene: TRBJ1-4; CDR3aa: CASSQSPLATNEKLFF; CDR3nt: TGCGCCAGCAGCCAAAGCCCATTAGCAACTAATGAAAAACTGTTTTTT
abundance: once; len: 12; v_gene: TRBV5-4; d_gene: TRBD2; j_gene: TRBJ2-7; CDR3aa: CASSRGVNEQYF; CDR3nt: TGTGCCAGCAGCCGGGGGGTGAACGAGCAGTACTTC
abundance: NA; len: 20; v_gene: TRBV19; d_gene: TRBD2; j_gene: TRBJ2-1; CDR3aa: CASSMGERGDFQSSYNEQFF; CDR3nt: TGTGCCAGTAGTATGGGGGAGCGGGGGGACTTTCAGAGCTCCTACAATGAGCAGTTCTTC
abundance: NA; len: 13; v_gene: TRBV19; d_gene: TRBD2; j_gene: TRBJ2-7; CDR3aa: CASSITSGYEQYF; CDR3nt: TGTGCCAGTAGTATTACTAGCGGCTACGAGCAGTACTTC
abundance: NA; len: 14; v_gene: TRBV19; d_gene: TRBD1; j_gene: TRBJ2-7; CDR3aa: CASSTTGTAYEQYF; CDR3nt: TGTGCCAGTAGTACAACAGGGACAGCATACGAGCAGTACTTC
abundance: few; len: 15; v_gene: TRBV18; d_gene: TRBD1; j_gene: TRBJ1-6; CDR3aa: CASSSGQGYNSPLHF; CDR3nt: TGTGCCAGCTCATCGGGACAGGGGTATAATTCACCCCTCCACTTT
abundance: NA; len: 16; v_gene: TRBV27; d_gene: NA; j_gene: TRBJ1-1; CDR3aa: CASSLRQGLMNTEAFF; CDR3nt: TGTGCCAGCAGTTTACGGCAGGGGCTGATGAACACTGAAGCTTTCTTT
abundance: few; len: 14; v_gene: TRBV7-9; d_gene: TRBD1; j_gene: TRBJ2-2; CDR3aa: CASSPQGDTGELFF; CDR3nt: TGTGCCAGCAGCCCCCAGGGGGACACCGGGGAGCTGTTTTTT
abundance: once; len: 17; v_gene: TRBV4-1; d_gene: TRBD1; j_gene: TRBJ1-1; CDR3aa: CASSPTHTGQTNTEAFF; CDR3nt: TGCGCCAGCAGCCCCACACACACGGGACAGACGAACACTGAAGCTTTCTTT
abundance: NA; len: 16; v_gene: TRBV11-2; d_gene: NA; j_gene: TRBJ2-7; CDR3aa: CASSLISTGASYEQYF; CDR3nt: TGTGCCAGCAGCCTTATCTCGACAGGTGCCTCCTACGAGCAGTACTTC
abundance: NA; len: 14; v_gene: TRBV5-1; d_gene: TRBD1; j_gene: TRBJ2-5; CDR3aa: CASSLGQGAETQYF; CDR3nt: TGCGCCAGCAGCTTGGGACAGGGGGCAGAGACCCAGTACTTC
abundance: NA; len: 14; v_gene: TRBV6-5; d_gene: NA; j_gene: TRBJ1-5; CDR3aa: CASSRARSNQPQHF; CDR3nt: TGTGCCAGCAGCCGCGCCCGGAGCAATCAGCCCCAGCATTTT
abundance: NA; len: 13; v_gene: TRBV19; d_gene: NA; j_gene: TRBJ2-3; CDR3aa: CASSGGSTDTQYF; CDR3nt: TGTGCCAGCAGTGGCGGGAGCACAGATACGCAGTATTTT
abundance: NA; len: 12; v_gene: TRBV5-8; d_gene: NA; j_gene: TRBJ1-2; CDR3aa: CASSLDGGGYTF; CDR3nt: TGTGCCAGCAGCTTGGACGGGGGAGGCTACACCTTC
abundance: NA; len: 15; v_gene: TRBV4-1; d_gene: TRBD1; j_gene: TRBJ1-2; CDR3aa: CASSQAGTGVWGYTF; CDR3nt: TGCGCCAGCAGCCAAGCCGGGACAGGGGTTTGGGGCTACACCTTC
abundance: NA; len: 14; v_gene: TRBV10-3; d_gene: NA; j_gene: TRBJ1-1; CDR3aa: CAISEGEGITEAFF; CDR3nt: TGTGCCATCAGTGAAGGGGAGGGTATCACTGAAGCTTTCTTT
abundance: NA; len: 13; v_gene: TRBV2; d_gene: NA; j_gene: TRBJ2-7; CDR3aa: CASRAGLTYEQYF; CDR3nt: TGTGCCAGCAGGGCGGGACTGACCTACGAGCAGTACTTC
abundance: NA; len: 14; v_gene: TRBV5-4; d_gene: TRBD2; j_gene: TRBJ2-7; CDR3aa: CASKKTSDVSEQYF; CDR3nt: TGTGCCAGCAAGAAGACTAGCGATGTTTCCGAGCAGTACTTC
abundance: NA; len: 12; v_gene: TRBV30; d_gene: NA; j_gene: TRBJ1-1; CDR3aa: CAWDLGVTEAFF; CDR3nt: TGTGCCTGGGACCTCGGGGTGACTGAAGCTTTCTTT
abundance: NA; len: 14; v_gene: TRBV24-1; d_gene: NA; j_gene: TRBJ2-3; CDR3aa: CATSDSGASDTQYF; CDR3nt: TGTGCCACCAGTGATTCCGGAGCATCAGATACGCAGTATTTT
abundance: NA; len: 15; v_gene: TRBV5-4; d_gene: NA; j_gene: TRBJ2-3; CDR3aa: CASTLEGHSTDTQYF; CDR3nt: TGTGCCAGCACCCTAGAGGGCCATAGCACAGATACGCAGTATTTT
abundance: NA; len: 15; v_gene: TRBV19; d_gene: NA; j_gene: TRBJ2-5; CDR3aa: CASSFRTLRGETQYF; CDR3nt: TGTGCCAGTAGTTTTAGGACACTCAGGGGAGAGACCCAGTACTTC
abundance: NA; len: 17; v_gene: TRBV13; d_gene: NA; j_gene: TRBJ1-6; CDR3aa: CASSPPSLGRARSPLHF; CDR3nt: TGTGCCAGCAGCCCCCCTTCTTTGGGCAGGGCAAGGTCACCCCTCCACTTT
abundance: once; len: 17; v_gene: TRBV24-1; d_gene: TRBD1; j_gene: TRBJ2-3; CDR3aa: CATSGSFLGTGLDTQYF; CDR3nt: TGTGCCACCAGTGGATCTTTTCTCGGGACAGGGCTGGATACGCAGTATTTT